The T cell receptor (beta chain) described here comes from a study of T cell repertoires in cytomegalovirus infection. Study-wide context: CMV epitopes in the study were HLA-C-restricted (recently identified) and HLA-B-restricted (well studied). Public TCR beta signatures indicated both CMV infection and matching HLA type. Study observations and caveats: HLA-C-restricted, CMV-specific TCR beta clonotypes were dominant ex vivo.

This CDR3 is 14 amino acids long. From germline, CDR1 is SNHLY and CDR2 FYNNEI. V lost 9 bases, J lost 6 bases, and 18 bases lay in between. TCRdb passed the reads through MiXCR, listing each CDR3 protein once. The repertoire consists of 650,000 to 900,000 distinct CDR3 sequences, with almost 30% occurring once and the leading ten covering roughly 13%. As for this clonotype: What it recognizes is unknown.

The chain recombines TRBV2 with TRBJ1-5; TRBD1 is a possible D gene (5 bases). The clonotype comes from a human donor in good health (CMV status not recorded). Some clones in this sample may be carry-over from other donors' samples. Sample: cultured CD8+ T cells from PBMCs, taken from culture after CMV antigen stimulation. The CDR3 spells CASDVGVSSQPQHF. Written as DNA, the CDR3 is TGTGCCAGTGATGTGGGGGTATCAAGTCAGCCCCAGCATTTT. Complete variable domain (other parts from reference TRBV2 and TRBJ1-5): EPEVTQTPSHQVTQMGQEVILRCVPISNHLYFYWYRQILGQKVEFLVSFYNNEISEKSEIFDDQFSVERPDGSNFTLKIRSTKLEDSAMYFCASDVGVSSQPQHFGDGTRLSIL.